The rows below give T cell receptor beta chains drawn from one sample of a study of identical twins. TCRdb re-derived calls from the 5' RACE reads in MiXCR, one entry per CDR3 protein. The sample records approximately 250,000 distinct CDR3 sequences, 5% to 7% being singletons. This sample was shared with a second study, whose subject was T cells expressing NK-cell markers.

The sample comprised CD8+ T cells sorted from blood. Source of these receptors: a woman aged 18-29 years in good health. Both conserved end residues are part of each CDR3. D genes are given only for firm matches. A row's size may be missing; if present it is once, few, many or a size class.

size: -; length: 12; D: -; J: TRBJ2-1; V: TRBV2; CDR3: CASEGVRNEQFF; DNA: TGTGCCAGCGAGGGTGTCAGGAATGAGCAGTTCTTC
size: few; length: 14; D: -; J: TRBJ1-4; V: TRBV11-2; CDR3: CASSFGAGNEKLFF; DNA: TGTGCCAGCAGCTTTGGGGCTGGTAATGAAAAACTGTTTTTT
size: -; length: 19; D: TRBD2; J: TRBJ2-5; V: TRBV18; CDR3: CASSPRDRLVGGAQETQYF; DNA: TGTGCCAGCTCACCACGCGACCGGCTCGTCGGGGGGGCACAAGAGACCCAGTACTTC
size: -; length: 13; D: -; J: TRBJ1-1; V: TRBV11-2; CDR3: CASSPGHPTEAFF; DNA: TGTGCCAGCAGTCCGGGACACCCAACGGAAGCTTTCTTT
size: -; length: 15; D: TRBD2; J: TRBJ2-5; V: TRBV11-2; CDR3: CASTGLAGVPETQYF; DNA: TGTGCCAGCACCGGACTAGCGGGAGTTCCAGAGACCCAGTACTTC
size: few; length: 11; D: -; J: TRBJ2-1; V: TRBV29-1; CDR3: CSVEVVGEQFF; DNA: TGCAGCGTTGAAGTGGTAGGGGAGCAGTTCTTC
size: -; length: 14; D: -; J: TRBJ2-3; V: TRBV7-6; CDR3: CASSRDVYTDTQYF; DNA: TGTGCCAGCAGCCGAGATGTATATACAGATACGCAGTATTTT
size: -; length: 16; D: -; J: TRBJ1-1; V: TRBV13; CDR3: CASSLGRSSGNTEAFF; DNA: TGTGCCAGCAGCTTAGGAAGGTCATCAGGGAACACTGAAGCTTTCTTT
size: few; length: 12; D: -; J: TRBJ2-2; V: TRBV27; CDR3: CASSPPTGELFF; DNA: TGTGCCAGCAGTCCACCCACCGGGGAGCTGTTTTTT
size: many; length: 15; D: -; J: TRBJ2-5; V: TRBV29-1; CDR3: CSVETRTEYQETQYF; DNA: TGCAGCGTTGAAACCCGGACCGAGTACCAAGAGACCCAGTACTTC
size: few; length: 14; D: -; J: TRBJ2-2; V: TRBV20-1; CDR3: CSAGWGADTGELFF; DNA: TGCAGTGCGGGCTGGGGGGCAGACACCGGGGAGCTGTTTTTT
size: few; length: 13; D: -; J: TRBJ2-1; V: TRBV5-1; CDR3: CASSIRGPNEQFF; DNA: TGCGCCAGCAGCATCCGGGGGCCCAATGAGCAGTTCTTC
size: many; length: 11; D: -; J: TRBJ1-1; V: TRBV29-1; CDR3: CSVPRGTEAFF; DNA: TGCAGTGTCCCCCGGGGGACTGAAGCTTTCTTT
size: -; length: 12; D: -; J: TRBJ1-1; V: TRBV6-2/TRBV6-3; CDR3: CASSYSGAEAFF; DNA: TGTGCCAGCAGTTATTCGGGGGCTGAAGCTTTCTTT
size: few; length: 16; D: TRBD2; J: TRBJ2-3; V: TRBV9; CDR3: CASSLSGGASTDTQYF; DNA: TGTGCCAGCAGCCTTAGCGGGGGAGCTAGCACAGATACGCAGTATTTT
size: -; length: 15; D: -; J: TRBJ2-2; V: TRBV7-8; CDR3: CASSPGTQNTGELFF; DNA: TGTGCCAGCAGCCCCGGGACACAGAACACCGGGGAGCTGTTTTTT
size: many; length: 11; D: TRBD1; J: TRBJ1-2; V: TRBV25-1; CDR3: CAAGGNYGYTF; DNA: TGTGCCGCAGGGGGCAACTATGGCTACACCTTC
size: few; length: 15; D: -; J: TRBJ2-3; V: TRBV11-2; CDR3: CASSYSRSSTDTQYF; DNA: TGTGCCAGCAGTTATTCGCGGAGTAGCACAGATACGCAGTATTTT
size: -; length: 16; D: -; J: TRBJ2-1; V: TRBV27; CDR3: CASTMTGLGAAGEQFF; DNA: TGTGCCAGCACGATGACAGGGTTGGGGGCAGCGGGGGAGCAGTTCTTC
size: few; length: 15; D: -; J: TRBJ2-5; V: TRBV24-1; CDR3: CATSAGRHYQETQYF; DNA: TGTGCCACCAGTGCCGGCAGGCACTATCAAGAGACCCAGTACTTC
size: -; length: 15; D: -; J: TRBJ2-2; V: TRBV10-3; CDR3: CAISESGSNTGELFF; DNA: TGTGCCATCAGTGAGTCCGGATCGAACACCGGGGAGCTGTTTTTT
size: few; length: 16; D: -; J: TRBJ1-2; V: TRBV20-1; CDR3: CSARARLGEMSYGYTF; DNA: TGCAGTGCTAGAGCGAGGTTGGGGGAGATGAGCTATGGCTACACCTTC
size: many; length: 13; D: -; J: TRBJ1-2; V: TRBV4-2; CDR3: CASSQETEYGYTF; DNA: TGTGCCAGCAGCCAAGAGACCGAATATGGCTACACCTTC
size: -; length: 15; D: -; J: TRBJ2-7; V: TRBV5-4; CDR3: CASSLVGSQAYEQYF; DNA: TGTGCCAGCAGCTTGGTGGGCAGCCAAGCCTACGAGCAGTACTTC
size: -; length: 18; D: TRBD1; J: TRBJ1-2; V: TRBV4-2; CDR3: CASSQDLGQGDLRNGYTF; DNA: TGTGCCAGCAGCCAAGATTTGGGACAGGGCGACTTAAGGAATGGCTACACCTTC
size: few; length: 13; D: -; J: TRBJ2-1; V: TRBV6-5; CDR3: CASSYSANNEQFF; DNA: TGTGCCAGCAGTTACTCGGCTAACAATGAGCAGTTCTTC
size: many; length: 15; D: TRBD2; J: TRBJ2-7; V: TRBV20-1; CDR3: CSARGLRDYSYEQYF; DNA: TGCAGTGCTAGAGGCCTCCGGGACTACTCCTACGAGCAGTACTTC
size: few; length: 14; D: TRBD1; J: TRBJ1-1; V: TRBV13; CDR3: CASSPGQGISEAFF; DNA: TGTGCCAGCAGCCCCGGACAGGGAATCTCTGAAGCTTTCTTT
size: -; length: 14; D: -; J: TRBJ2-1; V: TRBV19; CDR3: CASSVPGLYNEQFF; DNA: TGTGCCAGTAGCGTACCGGGACTCTACAATGAGCAGTTCTTC
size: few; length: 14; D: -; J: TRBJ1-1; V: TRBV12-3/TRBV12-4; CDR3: CASSPTVLNTEAFF; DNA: TGTGCCAGCAGTCCGACAGTACTGAACACTGAAGCTTTCTTT
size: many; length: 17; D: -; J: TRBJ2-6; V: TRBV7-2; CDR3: CASSLGPSPSGANVLTF; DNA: TGTGCCAGCAGCCTGGGACCCAGCCCATCTGGGGCCAACGTCCTGACTTTC
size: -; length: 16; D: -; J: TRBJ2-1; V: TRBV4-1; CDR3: CASSPLHGGPYNEQFF; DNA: TGCGCCAGCAGCCCCCTCCATGGGGGACCCTACAATGAGCAGTTCTTC
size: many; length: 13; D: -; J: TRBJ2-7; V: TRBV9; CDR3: CASSANLATEQYF; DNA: TGTGCCAGCAGCGCCAACCTTGCTACCGAGCAGTACTTC
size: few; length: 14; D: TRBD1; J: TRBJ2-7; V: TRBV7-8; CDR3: CASSLTTGDYEQYF; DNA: TGTGCCAGCAGCCTAACGACAGGGGACTACGAGCAGTACTTC
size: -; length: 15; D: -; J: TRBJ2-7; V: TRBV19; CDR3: CASSIGTGQNYEQYF; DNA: TGTGCCAGTAGTATTGGGACTGGACAGAACTACGAGCAGTACTTC